This T cell receptor beta chain was documented in a study of vaccination and CD4 T cells after COVID-19. As to this clonotype: Its specificity is unknown.

There are 12 residues in the CDR3. The germline V gene has CDR1 DFQATT and CDR2 SNEGSKA (reference sequence). V was cut by 6 bases and J by 9 bases, with 18 bases left in between. Treatment defined: roughly ten-day PBMC culture with coronavirus spike peptide pools or control peptides (ViraFEST assay). Researchers collected the unexposed donor's CD4+ T cells before the COVID-19 pandemic (2011-2018). Cells permitting, SARS-CoV-2 S/N and four cold-coronavirus spikes were tested on unexposed-donor CD4+ T cells. Oncomine TCR Beta short-read sequencing was applied to DNA from cultured CD4+ T cells. DNA came from CD4+ T cells after culture. TCRdb reprocessed the PCR reads with MiXCR, giving one entry per CDR3 protein. The sample comprises approximately 9,800 distinct CDR3 sequences, about 44% of which are singletons, and around an eighth rests with the top ten.

The TCR sequence derives from a human donor in good health. This chain joins TRBV20-1 and TRBJ2-7; D call uncertain. The sample was CD4+ T cells from blood, cultured in vitro. The CDR3 sequence is CSAMDHKSTQYF. Written as DNA, the CDR3 is TGCAGTGCAATGGACCATAAATCGACGCAGTACTTC.